This TCR beta chain appears in the sequencing data of a study of blood T cells in healthy people across ages. Findings of the study overall: Because sorting was not performed, PBMCs prevented conclusive naive versus antigen-experienced comparison. Donors of long life had a larger count of naive CD4+ cells and greater diversity than aged donors.

A few counts support this clonotype. What it recognizes is unknown. The authors ran a second PCR of roughly 6 to 12 cycles using a sample-barcoded 5' primer and a J-beta primer mix. TCRdb used MiXCR to reprocess the 5' RACE reads, holding one entry per CDR3 protein. The table shows 1.2 million to 1.5 million distinct CDR3 sequences, with approximately 59% occurring only once. The V gene's germline CDR1 is SQVTM and CDR2 ANQGSEA. CDR3 length: 18 residues. V shed 1 base and J 5 bases; nucleotides not matched to a gene: 18. This TCR was sampled from a young man in good health. The sequencing input was blood. The chain employs TRBV29-1 and TRBJ1-1, with 8 positions matching TRBD1. The CDR3 sequence is CSVEGFAEHNRGRTEAFF. The CDR3 DNA reads as TGCAGCGTTGAAGGGTTTGCGGAACACAACAGGGGGAGAACTGAAGCTTTCTTT.